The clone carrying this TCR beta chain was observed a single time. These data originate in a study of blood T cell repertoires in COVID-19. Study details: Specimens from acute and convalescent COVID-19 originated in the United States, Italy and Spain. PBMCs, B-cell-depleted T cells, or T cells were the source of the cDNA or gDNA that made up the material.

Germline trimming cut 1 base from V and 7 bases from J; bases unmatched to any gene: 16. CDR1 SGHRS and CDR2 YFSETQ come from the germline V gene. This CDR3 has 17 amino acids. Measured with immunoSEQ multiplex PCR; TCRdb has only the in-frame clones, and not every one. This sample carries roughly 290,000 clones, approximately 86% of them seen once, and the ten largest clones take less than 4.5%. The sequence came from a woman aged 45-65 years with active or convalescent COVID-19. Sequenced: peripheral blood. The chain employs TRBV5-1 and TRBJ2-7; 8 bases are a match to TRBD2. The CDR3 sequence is CASSLYPSGLGTWEQYF. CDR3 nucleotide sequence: TGCGCCAGCAGCTTGTATCCTAGCGGGTTGGGAACGTGGGAGCAGTACTTC. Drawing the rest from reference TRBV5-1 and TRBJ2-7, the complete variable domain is KAGVTQTPRYLIKTRGQQVTLSCSPISGHRSVSWYQQTPGQGLQFLFEYFSETQRNKGNFPGRFSGRQFSNSRSEMNVSTLELGDSALYLCASSLYPSGLGTWEQYFGPGTRLTVT.